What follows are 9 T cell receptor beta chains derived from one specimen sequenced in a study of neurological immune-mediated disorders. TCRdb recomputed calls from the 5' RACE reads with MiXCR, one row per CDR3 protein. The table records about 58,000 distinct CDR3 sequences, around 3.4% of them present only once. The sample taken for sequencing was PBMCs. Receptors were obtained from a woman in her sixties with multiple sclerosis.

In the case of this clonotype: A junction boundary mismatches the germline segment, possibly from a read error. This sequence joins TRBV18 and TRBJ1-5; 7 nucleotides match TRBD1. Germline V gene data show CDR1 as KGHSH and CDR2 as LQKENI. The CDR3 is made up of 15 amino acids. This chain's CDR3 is CASSGQARSNQHQHF. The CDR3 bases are TGTGCCAGCTCAGGACAGGCGAGAAGCAATCAGCACCAGCATTTT.

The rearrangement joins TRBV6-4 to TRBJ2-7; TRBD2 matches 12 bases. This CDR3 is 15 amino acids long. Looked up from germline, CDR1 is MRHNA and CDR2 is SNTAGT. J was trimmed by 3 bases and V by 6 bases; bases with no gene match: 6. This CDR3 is CASSRLAGADYEQYF. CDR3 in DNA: TGTGCCAGCAGCCGACTAGCGGGGGCCGACTACGAGCAGTACTTC.

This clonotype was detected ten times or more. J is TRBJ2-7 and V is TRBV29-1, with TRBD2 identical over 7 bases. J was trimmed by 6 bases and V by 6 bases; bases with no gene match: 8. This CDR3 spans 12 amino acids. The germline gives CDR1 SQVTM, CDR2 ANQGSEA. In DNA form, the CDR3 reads TGCAGCGTCAAAGCGGGAAGTGGCGAGCAGTACTTC. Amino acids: CSVKAGSGEQYF.

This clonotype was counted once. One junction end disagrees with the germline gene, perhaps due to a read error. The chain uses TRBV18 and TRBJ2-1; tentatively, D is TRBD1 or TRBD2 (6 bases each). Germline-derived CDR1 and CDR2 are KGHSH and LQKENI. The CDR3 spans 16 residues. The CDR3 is CATSPPSRGDYNEQFF. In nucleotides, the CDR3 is TGTGCCACCTCACCACCGTCAAGGGGGGACTACAATGAGCAGTTCTTC.

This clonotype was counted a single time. The CDR3, as DNA: TGTGCCAGCAGCTTAGCCGGCTGGGGGTCCTACAATGAGCAGTTCTTC. It translates to CASSLAGWGSYNEQFF. The V and J genes are TRBV11-2 and TRBJ2-1, with D perhaps assigned TRBD1 or TRBD2 (5 bases each). Deletions cut 1 base from V and 1 base from J, with 11 bases between. The CDR3 runs to 16 residues. Looked up from germline, CDR1 is SGHAT and CDR2 is FQNNGV.

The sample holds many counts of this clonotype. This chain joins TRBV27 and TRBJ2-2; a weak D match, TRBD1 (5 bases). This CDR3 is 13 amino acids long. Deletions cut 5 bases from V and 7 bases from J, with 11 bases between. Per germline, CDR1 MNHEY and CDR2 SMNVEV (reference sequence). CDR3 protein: CASSRWGNGELFF. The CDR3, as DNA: TGTGCCAGCAGTCGATGGGGCAACGGGGAGCTGTTTTTT.

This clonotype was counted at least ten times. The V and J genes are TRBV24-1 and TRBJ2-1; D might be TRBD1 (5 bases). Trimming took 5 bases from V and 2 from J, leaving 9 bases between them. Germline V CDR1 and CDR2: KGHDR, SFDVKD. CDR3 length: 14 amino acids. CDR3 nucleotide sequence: TGTGCCACCAGTGGGTCAGGGACCTACAATGAGCAGTTCTTC. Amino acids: CATSGSGTYNEQFF.

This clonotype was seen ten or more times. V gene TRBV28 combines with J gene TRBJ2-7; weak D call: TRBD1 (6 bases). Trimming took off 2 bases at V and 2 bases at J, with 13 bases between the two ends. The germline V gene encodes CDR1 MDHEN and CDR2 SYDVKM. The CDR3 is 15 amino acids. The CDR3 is CASSLMLQGPYEQYF. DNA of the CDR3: TGTGCCAGCAGTTTAATGTTACAGGGCCCCTACGAGCAGTACTTC.

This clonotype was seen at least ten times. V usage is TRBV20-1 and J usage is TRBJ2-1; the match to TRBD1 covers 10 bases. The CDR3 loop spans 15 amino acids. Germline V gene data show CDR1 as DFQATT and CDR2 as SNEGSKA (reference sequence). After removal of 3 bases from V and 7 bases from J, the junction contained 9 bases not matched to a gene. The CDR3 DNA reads TGCAGTGCTAGGTCCGGGACAGGGGCCAGGAATGAGCAGTTCTTC. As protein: CSARSGTGARNEQFF.